Presented here are 8 T cell receptor beta chains from one specimen sequenced in a study of T cells in Graves' hyperthyroidism and ophthalmopathy. The investigators amplified TCR beta CDR3 regions from RNA transcripts. A first-round RT-PCR of the TCR CDR3 used the HTBI primer set. TCRdb used MiXCR to reprocess the multiplex PCR reads, holding one entry per CDR3 protein. The sample includes about 520,000 distinct CDR3 sequences, approximately 24% seen only once; the top ten take approximately 10%. Sequenced sample: blood. The receptor source for this set is a woman in her thirties with Graves' ophthalmopathy.

This clonotype was observed a few times. The chain carries TRBV7-2 and TRBJ2-7; maybe TRBD2 (7 bases). The CDR3 extends over 15 amino acids. Germline loops: CDR1 SGHTA, CDR2 FQGNSA. V lost 5 bases to trimming and J lost 4 bases, with 18 bases between them. The CDR3 spells CASSPVWGGTYEQYF. The CDR3 DNA follows: TGTGCCAGCAGCCCCGTGTGGGGGGGCACATACGAGCAGTACTTC.

The chain uses TRBV27 and TRBJ2-7, with D perhaps TRBD1 (5 bases). The CDR3 has 15 residues. CDR1 and CDR2 from the germline V gene are MNHEY and SMNVEV (reference sequence). Trimming stripped 5 bases from V and 0 bases from J, with 14 bases between. The DNA of the CDR3 is TGTGCCAGCAGTCCGCAGGGTGTGGGCTCCTACGAGCAGTACTTC. Protein product: CASSPQGVGSYEQYF.

This clonotype was seen more than once but under ten times. This sequence joins TRBV12-3 or TRBV12-4 and TRBJ2-2; 9 positions match TRBD1. The trim removed 4 bases at V and 6 bases at J, leaving 3 bases unmatched. The CDR3 has 14 residues. The CDR3 sequence: CASSWDRDPGELFF. The CDR3 bases are TGTGCCAGCAGTTGGGACAGGGATCCCGGGGAGCTGTTTTTT.

The sample holds a few counts of this clonotype. This chain joins TRBV25-1 and TRBJ1-1; possible D gene TRBD1, 6 bases. The V end was cut by 3 bases, the J end by 4 bases, with 9 bases between. CDR1 is MGHDK, CDR2 SYGVNS, per germline. The CDR3 is 13 residues long. The CDR3 loop is CASSDRGSTEAFF. The CDR3 DNA is TGTGCCAGCAGTGACAGGGGATCCACTGAAGCTTTCTTT.

The V and J genes are TRBV28 and TRBJ1-1; maybe TRBD1 (6 bases). The CDR3 runs to 12 residues. Germline V gene data show CDR1 as MDHEN and CDR2 as SYDVKM. Trimming cost V 7 bases and J 11 bases, with 17 bases left between them. CDR3 region: CASTTPGQPAFF. CDR3 DNA: TGTGCCAGCACCACCCCGGGACAACCTGCTTTCTTT.

The chain combines TRBV12-3 or TRBV12-4 with TRBJ2-7, with 8 bases matching TRBD2. This CDR3 region has 14 residues. Unmatched junction bases numbered 7, after V lost 3 bases and J lost 6 bases. For the CDR3, the DNA is TGTGCCAGCAGTTTGGGACTAGGAACCCCCGAGCAGTACTTC. The encoded protein is CASSLGLGTPEQYF.

The chain links TRBV4-1 to TRBJ1-2; D is unresolved. Germline CDR1 MGHRA, CDR2 YSYEKL. Trimming stripped 3 bases from V and 8 bases from J, with 16 bases between. This CDR3 is built from 14 residues. The CDR3 loop reads CASSHPLGRRGYTF. The CDR3 coding sequence is TGCGCCAGCAGCCACCCGCTCGGTAGAAGAGGCTACACCTTC.

This clonotype was seen at least ten times. The chain has TRBV5-1 and TRBJ1-2; maybe TRBD1 (5 bases). V lost 1 base, J lost 6 bases, and 10 bases lay in between. This CDR3 comprises 13 residues. Germline V gene data show CDR1 as SGHRS and CDR2 as YFSETQ. The CDR3 region is CASSLWGEDGYTF. DNA for the CDR3: TGCGCCAGCAGCTTGTGGGGGGAAGATGGCTACACCTTC.